The clone carrying this TCR beta chain was recorded many times. What it recognizes is unknown. Trimming left V 3 bases short and J 9 bases short, with 12 bases between. The V gene's germline CDR1 is MNHNS and CDR2 SASEGT. The CDR3 runs to 13 residues. These data come from a study of neurological immune-mediated disorders. The cDNA was generated through 5'RACE incorporating 10-nucleotide random UMIs. Each CDR3 protein is one row after TCRdb ran MiXCR on the 5' RACE reads. The sample lists roughly 34,000 distinct CDR3 sequences, approximately 4.2% seen once, with roughly 23% in the top ten. Study-wide findings and caveats: Multiple sclerosis patients had less TCR clonal expansion than even healthy controls, unlike HTLV-1-associated myelopathy.

Sequenced input: PBMCs. The sequence was obtained from a man younger than 30 in good health. The chain recombines TRBV6-1 with TRBJ2-1, with D perhaps TRBD1 or TRBD2 (5 bases each). The CDR3: CASSETLRGEQFF. Here the CDR3 DNA reads TGTGCCAGCAGTGAGACACTGAGGGGTGAGCAGTTCTTC.